The 21 T cell receptor beta chains in this list originate from one sample, sequenced in a study of T cell responses to AZD1222 COVID-19 vaccine (dated by TCRdb to the early 2020s). What the time point label conveys for this sample: baseline before first vaccination. The protocol used for the library was the immunoSEQ multiplex PCR assay. TCRdb carries this immuneACCESS record with in-frame sequences only. Its versions omit some clonotypes, under half of them owing to an unresolved V gene in the studies checked, with the rest unexplained. Present in this sample are around 72,000 clones, 87% of which were seen just once. 20% to 30% of the sample is taken by the ten largest. The sample here was peripheral blood, taken on day 0 of AZD1222 vaccination. The receptors derive from an adult in good health.

This clone was picked up one time. Here the CDR3 DNA reads TGTGCCTGGAGTGTCACTTATGGCTACACCTTC. Amino acid sequence: CAWSVTYGYTF. The chain carries TRBV30 and TRBJ1-2; D gene uncertain. From germline, CDR1 is GTSNPN and CDR2 SVGIG (reference sequence). The V end was cut by 0 bases, the J end by 5 bases, with 4 bases between. This CDR3 spans 11 amino acids.

The chain links TRBV5-4 to TRBJ1-2; the match to TRBD1 covers 11 bases. Losses at the gene ends were 2 bases for V and 7 bases for J; bases not matched to a gene: 7. The CDR3 totals 15 residues. Germline CDR1 and CDR2: SGHNT and YYREEE (reference sequence). The CDR3 is CASSLGRDRGSGYTF. For the CDR3, the DNA is TGTGCCAGCAGCTTAGGCCGGGACAGGGGGAGTGGCTACACCTTC.

J is TRBJ1-6 and V is TRBV28; weak D call: TRBD1 (6 bases). This CDR3 comprises 12 residues. V gave up 5 bases and J gave up 12 bases, with 11 bases separating them. CDR1 and CDR2 from the germline V gene are MDHEN and SYDVKM. CDR3 region: CASSPRGLPLHF. CDR3 nucleotides: TGTGCCAGCAGTCCCAGGGGATTACCCCTCCACTTT.

The chain has TRBV4-1 and TRBJ2-1, with D unresolved. CDR1 and CDR2 (germline): MGHRA, YSYEKL. This CDR3 contains 16 residues. V shed 1 base and J shed 1 base, with 11 bases lying between them. CDR3 nucleotides: TGCGCCAGCAGCCAAGGTCAAGGCGTTTCCTACAATGAGCAGTTCTTC. This sequence encodes CASSQGQGVSYNEQFF.

The chain joins TRBV4-3 to TRBJ2-7; D unresolved. From germline, CDR1 is LGHNA and CDR2 YSLEER. Trimming left V 5 bases short and J 0 bases short, with 11 bases between. This CDR3 spans 14 amino acids. CDR3 DNA: TGCGCCAGCAGCGCTTACCAGGCCTCCTACGAGCAGTACTTC. Its protein product is CASSAYQASYEQYF.

The chain joins TRBV10-3 to TRBJ1-5; D perhaps matches TRBD1 (5 bases). V lost 2 bases, J lost 5 bases, and 10 bases lay in between. The CDR3 spans 14 residues. Germline CDR1 is ENHRY and CDR2 is SYGVKD. CDR3: CAISEGTYDQPQHF. CDR3 nucleotides: TGTGCCATCAGTGAGGGGACCTACGATCAGCCCCAGCATTTT.

This clone was counted a single time. The chain links TRBV30 to TRBJ1-2, with D possibly TRBD1 on 6 matching bases. The germline V gene has CDR1 GTSNPN and CDR2 SVGIG (reference sequence). V was shortened by 3 bases and J by 0 bases, with 17 bases between the two germline ends. CDR3 length: 16 amino acids. DNA of the CDR3: TGTGCCTGGAGGCGCCAAGGGACACTTGCTAACTATGGCTACACCTTC. This gives the protein CAWRRQGTLANYGYTF. The full variable domain, completed using reference TRBV30 and TRBJ1-2, is SQTIHQWPATLVQPVGSPLSLECTVEGTSNPNLYWYRQAAGRGLQLLFYSVGIGQISSEVPQNLSASRPQDRQFILSSKKLLLSDSGFYLCAWRRQGTLANYGYTFGSGTRLTVV.

On this clone: Other DNA sequences from this sample encode an identical CDR3 as well. The chain links TRBV7-9 to TRBJ2-7; D may be TRBD1 (6 bases). The germline V gene encodes CDR1 SEHNR and CDR2 FQNEAQ (reference sequence). The ends were cut back, 6 bases at V and 4 bases at J, with 13 bases in the middle. The CDR3 has 13 residues. CDR3 nucleotides: TGTGCCAGCAGTTCCCCAGGGGCGTACGAGCAGTACTTC. This translates into CASSSPGAYEQYF.

The chain uses TRBV29-1 and TRBJ2-1; 11 bases agree with TRBD1. V was clipped by 3 bases and J by 4 bases; unmatched bases: 2. The CDR3 length is 14 residues. Germline lookup yields CDR1 SQVTM and CDR2 ANQGSEA. DNA for the CDR3: TGCAGCGTTGACGGGACAGGGGGGTACAATGAGCAGTTCTTC. Its protein product is CSVDGTGGYNEQFF.

This chain uses TRBV9 with TRBJ1-2, with a tentative D call TRBD1 (5 bases). The CDR3 contains 15 residues. CDR1 SGDLS and CDR2 YYNGEE come from the germline V gene. V dropped 0 bases and J dropped 7 bases, with 16 bases sitting between them. The CDR3 region is CASSVASMGQGGYTF. The CDR3, as DNA: TGTGCCAGCAGCGTAGCGAGTATGGGGCAGGGTGGCTACACCTTC.

J is TRBJ2-3 and V is TRBV6-5, with D possibly matching TRBD1 (7 bases). CDR1 and CDR2 from the germline V gene are MNHEY and SVGAGI. Trimming stripped 6 bases from V and 2 bases from J, with 15 bases between. The CDR3 loop spans 15 amino acids. The CDR3 nucleotides read TGTGCCAGCAGCCGCCAGGGGGAGGTCACAGATACGCAGTATTTT. As protein: CASSRQGEVTDTQYF.

This rearrangement joins TRBV7-9 to TRBJ1-2, with 7 bases that match TRBD1. The length of the CDR3 is 15 residues. The V and J ends lost 5 bases and 5 bases, in that order; junction bases with no gene match: 11. Germline CDR1 and CDR2: SEHNR and FQNEAQ (reference sequence). The CDR3 reads CASSPGTGAFYGYTF. As DNA, the CDR3 is TGTGCCAGCAGCCCGGGTACAGGGGCATTTTATGGCTACACCTTC.

This clone occurred once. The chain has TRBV6-2 or TRBV6-3 and TRBJ1-2; TRBD1 matches at 7 bases. V lost 0 bases to trimming and J lost 2 bases; unmatched junction nucleotides: 12. Per germline, CDR1 MNHEY and CDR2 SVGEGT. This CDR3 is 18 amino acids long. CDR3 protein: CASSYSITGDRANYGYTF. The CDR3 nucleotides read TGTGCCAGCAGTTACTCGATAACTGGGGACAGAGCAAACTATGGCTACACCTTC.

The chain joins TRBV6-5 to TRBJ2-3; possible D gene TRBD2, 7 bases. This CDR3 spans 15 amino acids. With 8 bases removed from V and 5 bases from J, the gap between germline ends came to 20 bases. CDR1 MNHEY and CDR2 SVGAGI come from the germline V gene. CDR3 sequence: CASRWEGGGRDTQYF. CDR3 coding DNA: TGTGCCAGCCGCTGGGAGGGGGGAGGGAGAGATACGCAGTATTTT.

This chain joins TRBV19 and TRBJ1-1; D is ambiguous. CDR3 length: 12 amino acids. Germline lookup yields CDR1 LNHDA and CDR2 SQIVND (reference sequence). V lost 7 bases and J 7 bases, leaving 13 bases between the germline ends. CDR3 amino acids: CASMVAALEAFF. The CDR3 DNA is TGTGCCAGTATGGTGGCCGCTCTTGAAGCTTTCTTT.

This chain joins TRBV6-1 and TRBJ1-2; possible D gene TRBD1, 5 bases. V was pared by 2 bases and J by 8 bases, with 6 bases between. This CDR3 has 11 amino acids. The germline CDR1 and CDR2 sequences are MNHNS and SASEGT. The CDR3 bases are TGTGCCAGCAGTGAACGGGGGGGCTACACCTTC. As protein: CASSERGGYTF.

The rearrangement uses TRBV6-5 and TRBJ1-5, with a tentative D call TRBD1 (6 bases). The CDR3 contains 13 residues. Germline V gives CDR1 MNHEY, CDR2 SVGAGI. The CDR3 coding sequence is TGTGCTTCTGCAGGGGCCTTCAATCAGCCCCAGCATTTT. Its translation: CASAGAFNQPQHF.

The rearrangement links TRBV7-6 to TRBJ1-5; D remains unclear. The CDR3 contains 15 residues. Trimming stripped 2 bases from V and 4 bases from J, with 12 bases between. The germline V gene has CDR1 SGHVS and CDR2 FNYEAQ. The CDR3 DNA is TGTGCCAGCAGCTTATCATTTGGGCCGAATCAGCCCCAGCATTTT. Amino acid sequence: CASSLSFGPNQPQHF.

V usage is TRBV7-9 and J usage is TRBJ1-1; maybe TRBD1 (6 bases). The CDR3 loop spans 12 amino acids. CDR1 and CDR2 (germline): SEHNR, FQNEAQ (reference sequence). The V gene lost 5 bases and the J gene lost 4 bases, with 8 bases spanning the gap. In DNA form, the CDR3 reads TGTGCCAGCAGCCCACAGGGCACTGAAGCTTTCTTT. Translation gives CASSPQGTEAFF. Combining the CDR3 with reference TRBV7-9 and TRBJ1-1 gives the whole variable domain DTGVSQNPRHKITKRGQNVTFRCDPISEHNRLYWYRQTLGQGPEFLTYFQNEAQLEKSRLLSDRFSAERPKGSFSTLEIQRTEQGDSAMYLCASSPQGTEAFFGQGTRLTVV.

The chain has TRBV6-5 and TRBJ1-5; 7 bases align to TRBD1. The CDR3 loop spans 13 amino acids. Looked up from germline, CDR1 is MNHEY and CDR2 is SVGAGI. After removal of 6 bases from V and 7 bases from J, the junction contained 6 bases not matched to a gene. The CDR3 here is CASSRTGSQPQHF. As DNA, the CDR3 is TGTGCCAGCAGCCGGACAGGTAGCCAGCCCCAGCATTTT.

This chain links TRBV13 with TRBJ1-4; maybe TRBD1 (5 bases). Germline lookup yields CDR1 PRHDT and CDR2 FYEKMQ (reference sequence). The CDR3 consists of 13 residues. The V and J ends lost 7 bases and 8 bases respectively, with 14 bases between them. CDR3 DNA: TGTGCCAGCACTGGGACGCATATAGAAAAACTGTTTTTT. Its protein is CASTGTHIEKLFF. Full variable domain (rest looked up from reference TRBV13 and TRBJ1-4): AAGVIQSPRHLIKEKRETATLKCYPIPRHDTVYWYQQGPGQDPQFLISFYEKMQSDKGSIPDRFSAQQFSDYHSELNMSSLELGDSALYFCASTGTHIEKLFFGSGTQLSVL.